These 13 T cell receptor beta chains came from one sample sequenced in a study of T-cell reconstitution after alpha-beta-depleted transplantation in children. A library of TCRbeta sequences, prepared with unique molecular identifiers, was generated. TCRdb passed the PCR reads through MiXCR, listing each CDR3 protein once. This sample yields around 200,000 distinct CDR3 sequences, of which 11% are seen a single time; 28% belongs to the top ten. The sequenced sample was PBMCs, obtained before TCRalphabeta/CD19-depleted stem cell transplant. The receptors were gathered from a child less than two years old with acute myeloid leukemia, due to receive a stem cell transplant.

This clonotype was seen only a few times. The rearrangement links TRBV7-9 to TRBJ2-7, with TRBD1 as a possible D gene (5 bases). V was trimmed by 3 bases and J by 1 base, leaving 10 bases between them. Germline V gene data show CDR1 as SEHNR and CDR2 as FQNEAQ (reference sequence). The CDR3 sequence is 14 residues long. The CDR3 region has the DNA TGTGCCAGCAGCTTCAGGGTTGGGTCCTACGAGCAGTACTTC. Residues: CASSFRVGSYEQYF.

In its sample, this clonotype was seen many times. The gene calls are TRBV7-8 and TRBJ2-3; 9 nucleotides line up with TRBD1. CDR1 and CDR2 (germline): SGHVS, FQNEAQ. Germline trimming cut 5 bases from V and 3 bases from J; bases unmatched to any gene: 6. The CDR3 contains 15 residues. Here the CDR3 reads CASSTYRGPTDTQYF. As DNA, the CDR3 is TGTGCCAGCAGCACTTACAGGGGGCCGACAGATACGCAGTATTTT.

This clonotype was observed at least ten times. The gene calls are TRBV20-1 and TRBJ1-2; D unresolved. Germline V CDR1 and CDR2: DFQATT, SNEGSKA (reference sequence). CDR3 length: 13 residues. Trimming took off 6 bases at V and 4 bases at J, with 15 bases between the two ends. CDR3 residues: CSASPSGSYGYTF. DNA for the CDR3: TGCAGTGCCAGTCCTTCTGGAAGCTATGGCTACACCTTC.

This clonotype was detected a few times. The V gene is TRBV7-2, the J gene TRBJ1-4; a possible D gene is TRBD1 (5 bases). Trimming removed 5 bases from V and 5 bases from J, with 9 bases in between. The V gene's germline CDR1 is SGHTA and CDR2 FQGNSA. The CDR3 is 13 amino acids. The CDR3 sequence: CASSVGTNEKLFF. The DNA of the CDR3 is TGTGCCAGCAGCGTCGGGACGAATGAAAAACTGTTTTTT.

In this sample, this clonotype turned up many times. The V and J genes are TRBV7-2 and TRBJ2-7; 7 bases fit TRBD2. The CDR3 is made up of 14 amino acids. The germline CDR1 and CDR2 sequences are SGHTA and FQGNSA. V shed 0 bases, J shed 5 bases, and the junction held 4 bases outside the gene matches. CDR3 sequence reads: CASSLAGGIDEQYF. As DNA, the CDR3 is TGTGCCAGCAGCTTAGCGGGAGGGATCGACGAGCAGTACTTC. Complete variable domain (other parts from reference TRBV7-2 and TRBJ2-7): GAGVSQSPSNKVTEKGKDVELRCDPISGHTALYWYRQSLGQGLEFLIYFQGNSAPDKSGLPSDRFSAERTGGSVSTLTIQRTQQEDSAVYLCASSLAGGIDEQYFGPGTRLTVT.

Notes on this clonotype: A read error may explain this, as a much larger clone is one base away. The chain couples TRBV20-1 to TRBJ2-3; the D gene could be TRBD1 or TRBD2 (5 bases each). The CDR3 loop spans 13 amino acids. The germline gives CDR1 DFQATT, CDR2 SNEGSKA (reference sequence). V lost 7 bases, J lost 4 bases, and 15 bases lay in between. The CDR3 loop is CSVRGPGPDTQYF. CDR3 nucleotide sequence: TGCAGTGTTAGGGGACCTGGACCAGATACGCAGTATTTT.

This clonotype was seen at least ten times. The chain has TRBV6-6 and TRBJ2-7; D gene uncertain. Trimming cost V 2 bases and J 5 bases, with 10 bases left between them. Germline V lookup: CDR1 MNHNY, CDR2 SVGAGI (reference sequence). This CDR3 is built from 13 residues. This CDR3 reads CASSYRYKDEQYF. The CDR3 bases are TGTGCCAGCAGTTACCGCTATAAGGACGAGCAGTACTTC.

The sample holds many counts of this clonotype. This chain joins TRBV5-1 and TRBJ1-2, with no clear D. The CDR3 is 13 residues long. From germline, CDR1 is SGHRS and CDR2 YFSETQ. The V end lost 6 bases, the J end lost 6 bases, and 15 bases lay between the germline ends. For the CDR3, the DNA is TGCGCCAGCATCCGATTTGAGCAAGATGGCTACACCTTC. Translating gives CASIRFEQDGYTF.

In this sample, this clonotype turned up many times. J is TRBJ2-7 and V is TRBV7-8, with 12 bases identical to TRBD2. V shed 8 bases and J 7 bases; nucleotides not matched to a gene: 12. Germline CDR1 is SGHVS and CDR2 is FQNEAQ. CDR3 length: 15 amino acids. CDR3 sequence (DNA): TGTGCCAGCGGCCCCAGACTAGCGGGAGCTCGTGAGCAGTACTTC. Translation: CASGPRLAGAREQYF.

The V call is TRBV19, the J call TRBJ2-1; TRBD2 matches 7 bases. Germline CDR1 LNHDA, CDR2 SQIVND (reference sequence). Unmatched junction bases numbered 11, after V lost 5 bases and J lost 1 base. CDR3 size: 17 residues. CDR3 residues: CASSSLEGGRSYNEQFF. DNA of the CDR3: TGTGCCAGTAGTTCCCTGGAGGGAGGGCGATCCTACAATGAGCAGTTCTTC.

The chain uses TRBV7-2 and TRBJ1-5; possible D gene TRBD1, 6 bases. Germline CDR1 and CDR2: SGHTA and FQGNSA. V lost 1 base and J 9 bases, leaving 19 bases between the germline ends. The CDR3 has 16 amino acids. The CDR3 here is CASSLGGTGRVGPQHF. CDR3 nucleotides: TGTGCCAGCAGCTTAGGAGGAACAGGGAGGGTAGGGCCCCAGCATTTT.

This clonotype occurred many times. The chain carries TRBV28 and TRBJ1-2; D gene unclear. This CDR3 has 14 amino acids. Germline loops: CDR1 MDHEN, CDR2 SYDVKM. Trimming stripped 4 bases from V and 3 bases from J, with 12 bases between. The CDR3 region is CASSSPTTHYGYTF. CDR3 DNA sequence: TGTGCCAGCAGTTCACCGACTACCCACTATGGCTACACCTTC.

In the case of this clonotype: A much larger clone sits a single nucleotide away, making a read error possible. The chain combines TRBV7-8 with TRBJ1-2; D is unresolved. Germline values: CDR1 SGHVS, CDR2 FQNEAQ. CDR3 length: 14 residues. The CDR3 DNA sequence: TGTGCCTGCAGCTTAGCCCCTGCCGCTTATGGCTACACCTTC. This encodes CACSLAPAAYGYTF.